The clone carrying this T cell receptor (beta chain) appeared many times. The antigen is undetermined. The entry originates in a study of response to subunit inactivated influenza vaccine. Germline lookup yields CDR1 LGHNA and CDR2 YNFKEQ. This CDR3 has 15 amino acids. Trimming stripped 2 bases from V and 3 bases from J, with 12 bases between. Overall study results and limits: Each seasonal influenza vaccination recruits few new T cells, the authors suggested.

Via MiXCR, TCRdb re-called the RT-PCR reads, giving one row per CDR3 protein. The table lists around 570,000 distinct CDR3 sequences, around 8% of them singletons. This sample comprised PBMCs from blood, obtained 23 months after vaccination. This TCR derives from a man aged 50 to 69 who received an inactivated influenza vaccine. The chain combines TRBV4-2 with TRBJ2-3; D tentatively fits TRBD1 or TRBD2 (5 bases each). CDR3 sequence (DNA): TGTGCCAGCAGCCAAAGTGGGGGTGGGACAGATACGCAGTATTTT. This translates into CASSQSGGGTDTQYF.